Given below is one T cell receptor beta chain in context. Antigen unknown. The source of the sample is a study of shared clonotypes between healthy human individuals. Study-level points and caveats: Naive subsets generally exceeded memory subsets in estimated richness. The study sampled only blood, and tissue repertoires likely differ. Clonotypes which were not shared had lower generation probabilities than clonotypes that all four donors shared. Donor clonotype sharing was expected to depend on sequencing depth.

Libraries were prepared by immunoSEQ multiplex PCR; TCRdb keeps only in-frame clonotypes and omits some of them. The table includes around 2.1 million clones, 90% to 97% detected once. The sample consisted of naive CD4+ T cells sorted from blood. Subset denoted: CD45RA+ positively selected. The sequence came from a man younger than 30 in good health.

CDR3 sequence: CAWSVRGGGQTQYF. The CDR3 DNA is TGTGCCTGGAGTGTACGGGGGGGCGGACAGACCCAGTACTTC. The chain employs TRBV30 and TRBJ2-5, with 8 bases that match TRBD2. The CDR3 sequence is 14 residues long. V dropped 0 bases and J dropped 6; count of bases not matched to a gene: 6. CDR1 and CDR2 (germline): GTSNPN, SVGIG (reference sequence). The full variable domain, rest sourced from reference TRBV30 and TRBJ2-5, is SQTIHQWPATLVQPVGSPLSLECTVEGTSNPNLYWYRQAAGRGLQLLFYSVGIGQISSEVPQNLSASRPQDRQFILSSKKLLLSDSGFYLCAWSVRGGGQTQYFGPGTRLLVL.